The next 8 T cell receptor beta chains were all read from a single sample in a study of early T cells in non-severe SARS-CoV-2 infection. MiXCR, applied by TCRdb to the 5' RACE reads, yields one record per CDR3 protein. The data show about 110,000 distinct CDR3 sequences, with about 12% seen just once and 3% to 3.5% held by the top ten. The material sequenced was whole blood. The receptors were sampled from an adult who was a healthcare worker with PCR-confirmed SARS-CoV-2 infection or an uninfected control (not recorded which).

On this clonotype: The junction departs from the called germline gene at one end, perhaps through a read error. The chain recombines TRBV5-1 with TRBJ2-3, with D unresolved. This CDR3 has 12 residues. The germline V gene has CDR1 SGHRS and CDR2 YFSETQ. CDR3 coding DNA: TGCGACAGCGCCGAGAGCACCGATACGCAGTATTTT. This translates into CDSAESTDTQYF.

This clonotype has a handful of counts. This chain connects TRBV6-5 to TRBJ2-7; D may be TRBD1 (6 bases). V lost 10 bases and J lost 5, with 9 bases in between. The CDR3 consists of 10 residues. Germline values: CDR1 MNHEY, CDR2 SVGAGI. CDR3 region: CATGANEQYF. As DNA, the CDR3 is TGTGCCACAGGGGCAAACGAGCAGTACTTC.

The chain carries TRBV21-1 and TRBJ1-2; the D call TRBD1 from the table was never checked on the DNA. TRBV21-1 is a pseudogene locus. The CDR3 runs to 13 residues. In DNA form, the CDR3 reads TGTGCCAGCAGGGGGGACAGGGCCTATGGCTACACCTTC. Translating gives CASRGDRAYGYTF.

There are a few counts of this clonotype. The chain combines TRBV13 with TRBJ1-2; D remains unclear. CDR1 is PRHDT and CDR2 is FYEKMQ in the germline V gene (reference sequence). V was clipped by 1 base and J by 4 bases, with 22 bases between them. The length of the CDR3 is 18 residues. CDR3 sequence reads: CASSLEGLRARALYGYTF. The CDR3 DNA reads as TGTGCCAGCAGCTTAGAGGGTCTGAGGGCAAGGGCGCTCTATGGCTACACCTTC.

This clonotype was seen at least ten times. This rearrangement joins TRBV30 to TRBJ2-1, with a possible D match to TRBD2 (6 bases). V lost 8 bases to trimming and J lost 8 bases, with 13 bases between them. Germline V CDR1 and CDR2: GTSNPN, SVGIG (reference sequence). The CDR3 runs 11 residues. The CDR3 sequence: CAGGRKDEQFF. CDR3 coding DNA: TGTGCCGGAGGGCGAAAGGATGAGCAGTTCTTC.

The J gene is TRBJ2-1, the V gene TRBV7-6; 8 bases agree with TRBD2. The CDR3 has 17 amino acids. Germline CDR1 is SGHVS and CDR2 is FNYEAQ. V dropped 5 bases and J dropped 4; count of bases not matched to a gene: 13. The DNA for the CDR3 is TGTGCCAGCAGCCCGGGCCCTGGAAGCGGGGGATACAATGAGCAGTTCTTC. Its protein is CASSPGPGSGGYNEQFF.

This clonotype was counted between two and nine times. The chain has TRBV10-3 and TRBJ2-2; the match to TRBD2 covers 8 bases. Looked up from germline, CDR1 is ENHRY and CDR2 is SYGVKD. V lost 2 bases and J lost 2; bases outside the gene matches: 10. The CDR3 is made up of 18 amino acids. The CDR3 is CAISEPLAGPINTGELFF. CDR3 sequence (DNA): TGTGCCATCAGTGAGCCGCTAGCGGGCCCAATCAACACCGGGGAGCTGTTTTTT.

The chain combines TRBV12-3 or TRBV12-4 with TRBJ2-3, with a tentative D call TRBD2 (6 bases). Trimming pared 7 bases from V and 4 bases from J, leaving 15 bases between. CDR3 length equals 14 residues. CDR3 sequence reads: CASIWDFSADTQYF. The CDR3 nucleotides read TGTGCCAGCATCTGGGACTTCTCGGCAGATACGCAGTATTTT.